These 18 T cell receptor beta chains originate from one sample sequenced in a study of blood T cell repertoires in COVID-19. The repertoire was sequenced with immunoSEQ multiplex PCR; TCRdb's copy has only in-frame clones and lacks some. Here the sample spans some 140,000 clones, 60% to 80% being singletons. Sequences were obtained from peripheral blood. The source is a man aged 60-69 years who had recovered from COVID-19.

V and J are TRBV5-1 and TRBJ1-1; tentative D call: TRBD1 (5 bases). Germline assignment: CDR1 SGHRS and CDR2 YFSETQ. V was cut by 4 bases and J by 0 bases, with 13 bases left in between. The CDR3 loop spans 15 amino acids. This CDR3 reads CASSRGTTMNTEAFF. CDR3 nucleotide sequence: TGCGCCAGCAGCCGGGGGACTACCATGAACACTGAAGCTTTCTTT.

Concerning this clone: Distinct nucleotide sequences in the sample also encode this CDR3. J is TRBJ2-3 and V is TRBV5-4, with 7 bases that match TRBD1. CDR3 length: 14 amino acids. V was pared by 0 bases and J by 4 bases, with 2 bases of the junction left unmatched. CDR1 is SGHNT and CDR2 is YYREEE in the germline V gene (reference sequence). CDR3 sequence (DNA): TGTGCCAGCAGCTTGGACAGGGGAGCAGATACGCAGTATTTT. This codes for CASSLDRGADTQYF.

This clone has only one observation. This chain joins TRBV9 and TRBJ1-3, with D possibly matching TRBD1 (6 bases). The germline V gene encodes CDR1 SGDLS and CDR2 YYNGEE. Between the trimmed V and J ends, which lost 0 bases and 7 bases, there was a span of 11 bases. The CDR3 sequence is 14 residues long. In DNA, the CDR3 is TGTGCCAGCAGCGTAGAACAGGGCGGGAACACCATATATTTT. This codes for CASSVEQGGNTIYF.

The chain combines TRBV6-4 with TRBJ2-5, with D tentatively TRBD1 (6 bases). This CDR3 has 14 amino acids. V was trimmed by 11 bases and J by 2 bases, leaving 18 bases between them. Looked up from germline, CDR1 is MRHNA and CDR2 is SNTAGT. CDR3 sequence (DNA): TGTGCCCCCGCCCAGGGGAGAGGACAAGAGACCCAGTACTTC. Amino acid sequence: CAPAQGRGQETQYF.

The CDR3 region has the DNA TGTGCCAGCAGCTTAGGTCTAGCGGGGGAGACCCAGTACTTC. Translating it yields CASSLGLAGETQYF. This chain links TRBV7-2 with TRBJ2-5, with 9 bases lining up with TRBD2. The CDR3 is 14 amino acids. V trimming: 1 base; J trimming: 5 bases; junction bases outside the gene matches: 2. Germline loops: CDR1 SGHTA, CDR2 FQGNSA.

The chain recombines TRBV2 with TRBJ2-7; maybe TRBD2 (5 bases). The CDR3 length is 14 residues. Germline assignment: CDR1 SNHLY and CDR2 FYNNEI. V was cut by 5 bases and J by 6 bases, with 17 bases left in between. The CDR3 coding sequence is TGTGCCAGCAGTCCCTGGCAGAGGGATTCCGAGCAGTACTTC. It codes for CASSPWQRDSEQYF. The variable domain in full, with the rest retrieved from reference TRBV2 and TRBJ2-7, is EPEVTQTPSHQVTQMGQEVILRCVPISNHLYFYWYRQILGQKVEFLVSFYNNEISEKSEIFDDQFSVERPDGSNFTLKIRSTKLEDSAMYFCASSPWQRDSEQYFGPGTRLTVT.

A few counts support this clone. The genes are TRBV3-1 (or the pseudogene TRBV3-2) and TRBJ1-3, with 7 bases matching TRBD1. The CDR3 is made up of 15 amino acids. J gave up 3 bases and V 0 bases, and 2 bases lay outside the gene matches. CDR1 and CDR2 from the germline V gene are LGHDT and YNNKEL (reference sequence). The DNA for the CDR3 is TGTGCCAGCAGCCAAGACACAGGGGATGGAAACACCATATATTTT. This translates into CASSQDTGDGNTIYF.

The chain carries TRBV5-1 and TRBJ1-2; 7 bases fit TRBD1. CDR3 length: 14 amino acids. Germline V lookup: CDR1 SGHRS, CDR2 YFSETQ. V was pared by 5 bases and J by 8 bases, with 12 bases of the junction left unmatched. In DNA form, the CDR3 reads TGCGCCAGCAGATCAACAGGGGATGTCGGGGGCTACACCTTC. Translating gives CASRSTGDVGGYTF. Looking up the rest from reference TRBV5-1 and TRBJ1-2 gives the full variable domain: KAGVTQTPRYLIKTRGQQVTLSCSPISGHRSVSWYQQTPGQGLQFLFEYFSETQRNKGNFPGRFSGRQFSNSRSEMNVSTLELGDSALYLCASRSTGDVGGYTFGSGTRLTVV.

This clone came up once. This chain connects TRBV5-8 to TRBJ2-3; D might be TRBD2 (7 bases). Per germline, CDR1 SGHTS and CDR2 YDEGEE. The CDR3 is 16 amino acids. Trimming left V 1 base short and J 4 bases short, with 16 bases between. CDR3 sequence (DNA): TGTGCCAGCAGCTTGTTAGGGGGAGGGGACGCAGATACGCAGTATTTT. This sequence encodes CASSLLGGGDADTQYF.

The V gene is TRBV24-1, the J gene TRBJ2-1, with 8 bases identical to TRBD2. The V gene end was trimmed by 3 bases and the J gene end by 8 bases; junction bases not matched to a gene: 11. From germline, CDR1 is KGHDR and CDR2 SFDVKD. The CDR3 length is 16 residues. The DNA for the CDR3 is TGTGCCACCAGTGATCCTGGCGGGAGGTACGGTGATGAGCAGTTCTTC. Its protein is CATSDPGGRYGDEQFF.

This clone has only a few counts. CDR3 sequence (DNA): TGTGCCAGCAGCCAGGCCTTCACTGAAGCTTTCTTT. This encodes CASSQAFTEAFF. This chain uses TRBV3-1 (or the pseudogene TRBV3-2) with TRBJ1-1; D is unclear. CDR1 is LGHDT and CDR2 is YNNKEL in the germline V gene (reference sequence). V was pared by 3 bases and J by 4 bases, with 6 bases between. The CDR3 is 12 residues long.

This chain uses TRBV29-1 with TRBJ2-3; TRBD2 matches at 12 bases. Germline V gene lookup returns CDR1 SQVTM and CDR2 ANQGSEA. The J segment lost 3 bases and the V segment lost 3 bases, leaving 10 bases of the junction unmatched. This CDR3 comprises 17 residues. CDR3 loop: CSVDFSTSGSGTDTQYF. The CDR3 DNA reads as TGCAGCGTTGATTTCTCGACTAGCGGGAGTGGTACAGATACGCAGTATTTT.

This chain connects TRBV30 to TRBJ2-1, with TRBD2 matching 13 bases. V shed 5 bases and J 5 bases; nucleotides not matched to a gene: 12. The CDR3 is 17 amino acids. The V gene's germline CDR1 is GTSNPN and CDR2 SVGIG (reference sequence). As DNA, the CDR3 is TGTGCCTGGTACGGACTAGCGGGAGAAGGGAGTAACAATGAGCAGTTCTTC. It codes for CAWYGLAGEGSNNEQFF.

The rearrangement joins TRBV7-2 to TRBJ2-2; 12 nucleotides match TRBD2. The germline V gene encodes CDR1 SGHTA and CDR2 FQGNSA. The V gene end was trimmed by 5 bases and the J gene end by 5 bases; junction bases not matched to a gene: 6. The CDR3 sequence is 16 residues long. CDR3 bases: TGTGCCAGCAGCCTCTCACTAGCGGGGGGAACCGGGGAGCTGTTTTTT. Translating it yields CASSLSLAGGTGELFF.

This clone appeared a single time. V usage is TRBV11-2 and J usage is TRBJ2-7; D ambiguous. The CDR3 spans 14 residues. From germline, CDR1 is SGHAT and CDR2 FQNNGV. V was trimmed by 5 bases and J by 2 bases, leaving 13 bases between them. The chain's CDR3 is CASSTHSETYEQYF. CDR3 coding DNA: TGTGCCAGCAGCACCCACTCGGAGACCTACGAGCAGTACTTC.

The gene calls are TRBV6-5 and TRBJ1-6; 9 nucleotides align to TRBD1. Unmatched junction bases numbered 2, after V lost 2 bases and J lost 3 bases. Per the germline V gene, CDR1 is MNHEY and CDR2 is SVGAGI. The CDR3 covers 16 residues. CDR3 bases: TGTGCCAGCAGTTACGACAGGGGGAACTATAATTCACCCCTCCACTTT. Its protein is CASSYDRGNYNSPLHF.

This chain links TRBV19 with TRBJ1-6, with D hard to call. Germline V gene sequence: CDR1 LNHDA, CDR2 SQIVND (reference sequence). The V gene lost 6 bases and the J gene lost 7 bases, with 13 bases spanning the gap. This CDR3 spans 14 amino acids. CDR3 region: CASRAVRINSPLHF. CDR3 in DNA: TGTGCCAGTAGGGCGGTAAGAATCAATTCACCCCTCCACTTT.

This chain joins TRBV3-1 (or the pseudogene TRBV3-2) and TRBJ2-1; 8 nucleotides agree with TRBD2. Germline CDR1 LGHDT, CDR2 YNNKEL (reference sequence). The CDR3 sequence is 17 residues long. With 0 bases clipped from V and 3 bases from J, the junction kept 7 bases outside the gene matches. The DNA of the CDR3 is TGTGCCAGCAGCCAAGAAATCACTAGCGGCTTCTACAATGAGCAGTTCTTC. Amino acids: CASSQEITSGFYNEQFF.